This T cell receptor beta chain came from a study of T cells in Graves' hyperthyroidism and ophthalmopathy. Study background: Peripheral blood was collected at initial diagnosis, before any treatment. General study points: Researchers found most expanded thyroid clonotypes above 0.001 in blood as well. Model output signaled ophthalmopathy a median roughly 6.1 months ahead of onset.

V was pared by 0 bases and J by 5 bases, with 12 bases between. CDR1 is MNHNY, CDR2 SVGAGI, per germline (reference sequence). The CDR3 is made up of 15 amino acids. This clonotype was picked up many times. The antigen remains undetermined. Using RNA transcripts as the source, TCR beta CDR3 regions were amplified. First-round RT-PCR of the TCR CDR3 relied on the HTBI primer set. Via MiXCR, TCRdb re-called the multiplex PCR reads, giving one row per CDR3 protein. The sample lists 450,000 to 600,000 distinct CDR3 sequences, 12% to 15% occurring once. The sample was blood. The chain carries TRBV6-6 and TRBJ2-3, with D possibly being TRBD1 (6 bases). The TCR sequence derives from a woman aged 40 to 55 with Graves' hyperthyroidism. For the CDR3, the DNA is TGTGCCAGCAGTTACTCGACGCAGGGGCAAGATACGCAGTATTTT. The encoded protein is CASSYSTQGQDTQYF.